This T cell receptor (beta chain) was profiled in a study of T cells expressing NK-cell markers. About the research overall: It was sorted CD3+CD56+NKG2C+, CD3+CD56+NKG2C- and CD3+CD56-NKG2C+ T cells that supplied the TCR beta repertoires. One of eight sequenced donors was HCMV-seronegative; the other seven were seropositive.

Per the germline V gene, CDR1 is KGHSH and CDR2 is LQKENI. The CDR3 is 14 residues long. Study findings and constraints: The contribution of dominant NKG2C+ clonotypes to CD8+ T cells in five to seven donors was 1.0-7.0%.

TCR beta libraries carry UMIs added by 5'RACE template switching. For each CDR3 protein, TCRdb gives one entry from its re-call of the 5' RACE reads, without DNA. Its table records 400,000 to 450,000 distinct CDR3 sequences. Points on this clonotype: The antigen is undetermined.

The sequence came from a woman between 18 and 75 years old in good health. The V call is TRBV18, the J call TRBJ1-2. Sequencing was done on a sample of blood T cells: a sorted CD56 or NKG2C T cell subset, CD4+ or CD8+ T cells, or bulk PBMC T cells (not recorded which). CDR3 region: CASSPSSDTYGYTF.